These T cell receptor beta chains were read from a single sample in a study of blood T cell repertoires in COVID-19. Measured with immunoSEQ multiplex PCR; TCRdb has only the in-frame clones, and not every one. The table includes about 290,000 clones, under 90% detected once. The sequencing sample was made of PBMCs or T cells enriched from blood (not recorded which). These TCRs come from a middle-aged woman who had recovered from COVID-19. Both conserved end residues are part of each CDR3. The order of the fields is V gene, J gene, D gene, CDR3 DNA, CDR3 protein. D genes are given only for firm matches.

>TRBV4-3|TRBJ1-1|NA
TGCGCCAGCAGCCAAGATTCGGGAATTGTCGGGACTGAAGCTTTCTTT
CASSQDSGIVGTEAFF
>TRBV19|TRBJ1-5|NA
TGTGCCAGTAGTATTGGGGGCAGGGGTTTGGATAGCAATCAGCCCCAGCATTTT
CASSIGGRGLDSNQPQHF
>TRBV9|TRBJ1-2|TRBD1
TGTGCCAGCAGCAAAACGGGACAGCGCTTATATGGCTACACCTTC
CASSKTGQRLYGYTF
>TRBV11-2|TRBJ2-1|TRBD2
TGTGCCAGCAGCTTGCAAGCGGGGGGTTGGAATGAGCAGTTCTTC
CASSLQAGGWNEQFF
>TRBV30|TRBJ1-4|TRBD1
TGTGCCTGGAACCCGACAGGGATTAATGAAAAACTGTTTTTT
CAWNPTGINEKLFF
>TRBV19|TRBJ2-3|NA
TGTGCCAGTAGTATAAGTAGTGTTGCGGTAGATACGCAGTATTTT
CASSISSVAVDTQYF
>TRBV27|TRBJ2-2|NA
TGTGCCAGCAGTTTCCTCGACAGGATCCGCACCGGGGAGCTGTTTTTT
CASSFLDRIRTGELFF
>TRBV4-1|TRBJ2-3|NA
TGCGCCAGCAGCCGCCTGAACCTAGCTTTCGATACGCAGTATTTT
CASSRLNLAFDTQYF
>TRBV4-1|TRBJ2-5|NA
TGCGCCAGCAGCCAAAACAAGATAGTACAGGGTGAAGAGACCCAGTACTTC
CASSQNKIVQGEETQYF
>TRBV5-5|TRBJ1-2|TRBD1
TGTGCCAGCAGCCCCTTGTCAGGGGGCTATGGCTACACCTTC
CASSPLSGGYGYTF
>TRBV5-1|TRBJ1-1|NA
TGCGCCAGCAGCTTGTCGTCCGTGAACACTGAAGCTTTCTTT
CASSLSSVNTEAFF